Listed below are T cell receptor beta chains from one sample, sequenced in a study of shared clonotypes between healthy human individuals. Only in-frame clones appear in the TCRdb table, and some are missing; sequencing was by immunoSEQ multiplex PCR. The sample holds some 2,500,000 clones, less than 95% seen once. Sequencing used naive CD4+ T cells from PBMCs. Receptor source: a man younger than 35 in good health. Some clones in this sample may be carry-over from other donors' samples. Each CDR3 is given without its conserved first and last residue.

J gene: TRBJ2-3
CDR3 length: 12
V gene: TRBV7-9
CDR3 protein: ASSLGDATDTQY

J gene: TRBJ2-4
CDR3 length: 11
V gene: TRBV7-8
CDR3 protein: ASSLVGGSNQY

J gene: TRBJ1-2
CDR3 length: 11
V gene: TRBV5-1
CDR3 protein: ASSPAGGYGYT

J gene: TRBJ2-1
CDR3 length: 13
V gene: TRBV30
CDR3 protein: AWRPTSGTYNEQF

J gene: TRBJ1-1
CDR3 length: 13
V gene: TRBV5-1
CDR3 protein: ASSLVGVIGSEAF

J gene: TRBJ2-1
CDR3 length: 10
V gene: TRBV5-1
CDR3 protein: ASSLARVEQF

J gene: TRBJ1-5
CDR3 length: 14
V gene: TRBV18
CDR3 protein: ASSPTAGVGVQPQH

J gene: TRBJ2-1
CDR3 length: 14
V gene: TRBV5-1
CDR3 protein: ASSFLLASSYNEQF

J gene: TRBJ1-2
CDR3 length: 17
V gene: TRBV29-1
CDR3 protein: SVAPRHRLQSAAVRGYT

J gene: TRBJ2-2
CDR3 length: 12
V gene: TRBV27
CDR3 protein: ASRRGSVVGELF

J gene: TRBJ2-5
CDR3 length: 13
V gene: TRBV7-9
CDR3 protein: ASSLSGQGGETQY

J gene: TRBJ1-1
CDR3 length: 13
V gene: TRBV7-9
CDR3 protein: ASSLEAGANTEAF

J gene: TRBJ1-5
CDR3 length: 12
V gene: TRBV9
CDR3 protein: ASSVVPDSGPQH

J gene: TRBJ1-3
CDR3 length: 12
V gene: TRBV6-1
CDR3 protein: ASSLTGSGNTIY

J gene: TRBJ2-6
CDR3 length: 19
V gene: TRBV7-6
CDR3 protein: ASSPHLLKTQDPSGANVLT

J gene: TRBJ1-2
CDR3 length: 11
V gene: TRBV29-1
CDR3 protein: SVGQGAQSGYT

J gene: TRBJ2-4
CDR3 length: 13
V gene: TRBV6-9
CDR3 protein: ASRRVPLAKNIQY

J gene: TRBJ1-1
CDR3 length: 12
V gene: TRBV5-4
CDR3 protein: ASSLGSVVTEAF

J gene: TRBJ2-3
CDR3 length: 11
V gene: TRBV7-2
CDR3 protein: ASSLRTPDTQY

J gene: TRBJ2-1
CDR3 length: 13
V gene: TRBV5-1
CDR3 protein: ASSYTSGVYNEQF

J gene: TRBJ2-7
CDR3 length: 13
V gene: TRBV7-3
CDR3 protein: ASSLGTSGRGEQY

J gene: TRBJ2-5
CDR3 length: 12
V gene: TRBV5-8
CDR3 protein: ASSLKDFFSTQY

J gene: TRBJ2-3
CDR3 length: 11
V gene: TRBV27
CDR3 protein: ASGDRGTDTQY

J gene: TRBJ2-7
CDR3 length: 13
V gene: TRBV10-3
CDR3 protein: AISESPGGGYEQY

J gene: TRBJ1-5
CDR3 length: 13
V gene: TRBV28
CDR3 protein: ASSLLTQARQPQH

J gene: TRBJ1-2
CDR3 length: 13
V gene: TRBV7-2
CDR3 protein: ASSPPGQQNYGYT

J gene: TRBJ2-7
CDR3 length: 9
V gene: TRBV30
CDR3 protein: AWSPLYEQY

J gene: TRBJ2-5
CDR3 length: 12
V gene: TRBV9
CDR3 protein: ASSVATVQETQY

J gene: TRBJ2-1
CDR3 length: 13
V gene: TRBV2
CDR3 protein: ASSEEFSSYNEQF

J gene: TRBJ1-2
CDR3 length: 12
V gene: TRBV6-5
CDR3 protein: ASSYSKGLYGYT

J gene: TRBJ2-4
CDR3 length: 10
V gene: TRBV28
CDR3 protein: ASRDGQGYRY

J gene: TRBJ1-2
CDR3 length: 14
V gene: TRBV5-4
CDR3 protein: ASSPGFGAGNYGYT

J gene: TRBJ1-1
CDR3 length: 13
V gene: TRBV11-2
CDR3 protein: ASSLRTGGYTEAF

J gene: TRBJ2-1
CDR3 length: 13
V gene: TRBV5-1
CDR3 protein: ASSFLAGSGNEQF